This passage covers 27 T cell receptor beta chains from one sample sequenced in a study of CD8+ T cells in alopecia areata. Treatment given: oral pan-JAK inhibitor, 5-10 mg twice daily. Extracted from the samples, RNA was reverse transcribed into cDNA to serve as the sequencing template. The assay was immunoSEQ multiplex PCR, and TCRdb's table has in-frame clones only and misses some. The repertoire includes more than 200,000 clones, roughly two fifths of them detected once, and roughly 2.8% sits in the top ten. The starting material was CD4+ T cells sorted from blood, obtained around week 37, from a patient treated with tofacitinib. Receptor source: a human donor with alopecia areata.

V and J are TRBV5-1 and TRBJ1-1; the D is unclear. Germline V gene data show CDR1 as SGHRS and CDR2 as YFSETQ. This CDR3 contains 14 residues. The V gene lost 2 bases and the J gene lost 5 bases, with 13 bases spanning the gap. The DNA for the CDR3 is TGCGCCAGCAGCTTCGAAGGCGATGGAACTGAAGCTTTCTTT. It codes for CASSFEGDGTEAFF.

The V call is TRBV19, the J call TRBJ2-5; tentative D call: TRBD1 (6 bases). The V end lost 2 bases, the J end lost 10 bases, and 14 bases lay between the germline ends. CDR3 size: 13 residues. Germline values: CDR1 LNHDA, CDR2 SQIVND (reference sequence). The CDR3 DNA sequence: TGTGCCAGTAGTATAATCAGGCAGGGGCTCCAGTACTTC. Residues: CASSIIRQGLQYF.

In its sample, this clone was seen once. This chain connects TRBV23-1 to TRBJ2-7; 9 bases are shared with TRBD2. Being an ORF, TRBV23-1 has a function that is uncertain. This CDR3 spans 14 amino acids. The ends lost 5 bases at V and 2 bases at J; junction bases unmatched: 4. CDR3 bases: TGCGCCAGCAGTTCTAGCGGGGTCACCTACGAGCAGTACTTC. Translating gives CASSSSGVTYEQYF.

This clone was seen more than once but under ten times. The rearrangement links TRBV7-3 to TRBJ2-3; perhaps D is TRBD1 or TRBD2 (5 bases each). In germline, CDR1 is SGHTA, CDR2 FQGTGA. V lost 5 bases and J 6 bases, leaving 15 bases between the germline ends. The CDR3 has 14 amino acids. CDR3 region: CASSPLGVGDTQYF. The CDR3 DNA reads TGTGCCAGCAGCCCCCTGGGGGTTGGCGATACGCAGTATTTT.

Note on this clone: Other DNA sequences within the sample encode an identical CDR3. The chain joins TRBV7-2 to TRBJ2-6; the D is unclear. Between the trimmed V and J ends, which lost 5 bases and 1 base, there was a span of 9 bases. The CDR3 extends over 15 amino acids. Per germline, CDR1 SGHTA and CDR2 FQGNSA. The CDR3 coding sequence is TGTGCCAGCAGCCCTCGCTCATCTGGGGCCAACGTCCTGACTTTC. It yields the protein CASSPRSSGANVLTF.

The gene calls are TRBV7-8 and TRBJ2-7; TRBD1 matches at 10 bases. The CDR3 contains 15 residues. Per the germline V gene, CDR1 is SGHVS and CDR2 is FQNEAQ. The J segment lost 4 bases and the V segment lost 5 bases, leaving 8 bases of the junction unmatched. The CDR3 region has the DNA TGTGCCAGCAGCGGTCAGACAGGGGGCGGGTACGAGCAGTACTTC. Protein product: CASSGQTGGGYEQYF. Full variable domain (remainder filled in from reference TRBV7-8 and TRBJ2-7): GAGVSQSPRYKVAKRGQDVALRCDPISGHVSLFWYQQALGQGPEFLTYFQNEAQLDKSGLPSDRFFAERPEGSVSTLKIQRTQQEDSAVYLCASSGQTGGGYEQYFGPGTRLTVT.

The chain recombines TRBV30 with TRBJ1-2; 11 bases match TRBD1. With V trimmed by 0 bases and J by 6 bases, 9 bases remained unmatched. From germline, CDR1 is GTSNPN and CDR2 SVGIG (reference sequence). This CDR3 contains 16 residues. The DNA for the CDR3 is TGTGCCTGGAGTGTACCGAGGACAGGGGGCTCGGATGGCTACACCTTC. This encodes CAWSVPRTGGSDGYTF.

This clone has more than one count but fewer than ten. The chain joins TRBV6-8 to TRBJ1-1, with D unresolved. The CDR3 is 12 residues long. Germline CDR1 MNHGY, CDR2 SAAAGT. V was clipped by 0 bases and J by 8 bases, with 7 bases between them. CDR3 region: CASSYSKREAFF. The CDR3 nucleotides are TGTGCCAGCAGTTACTCGAAGCGGGAAGCTTTCTTT.

Only one count was recorded for this clone. The chain carries TRBV25-1 and TRBJ1-1; D possibly corresponds to TRBD1 (5 bases). V lost 6 bases to trimming and J lost 0 bases, with 11 bases between them. The CDR3 sequence is 14 residues long. Germline V gives CDR1 MGHDK, CDR2 SYGVNS. CDR3 bases: TGTGCCAGCAGAATGACAGAGATGAACACTGAAGCTTTCTTT. It translates to CASRMTEMNTEAFF.

The chain links TRBV30 to TRBJ2-5, with no clear D. Trimming cost V 0 bases and J 5 bases, with 16 bases left between them. CDR1 and CDR2 from the germline V gene are GTSNPN and SVGIG (reference sequence). The CDR3 contains 15 residues. The CDR3 nucleotides read TGTGCCTGGAGTGTGGGCGGTGGTATATTCGAGACCCAGTACTTC. Translating gives CAWSVGGGIFETQYF. The full variable domain, with the rest looked up from reference TRBV30 and TRBJ2-5, is SQTIHQWPATLVQPVGSPLSLECTVEGTSNPNLYWYRQAAGRGLQLLFYSVGIGQISSEVPQNLSASRPQDRQFILSSKKLLLSDSGFYLCAWSVGGGIFETQYFGPGTRLLVL.

The table lists this clone with a few counts. This rearrangement joins TRBV19 to TRBJ2-1, with 10 bases identical to TRBD1. The CDR3 is 15 amino acids. V trimming: 7 bases; J trimming: 2 bases; junction bases outside the gene matches: 5. Germline values: CDR1 LNHDA, CDR2 SQIVND (reference sequence). The CDR3 DNA follows: TGTGCCAGTATCGGAGGACAGGGGGCCTACAATGAGCAGTTCTTC. It yields the protein CASIGGQGAYNEQFF.

Only a few counts were recorded for this clone. Other DNA sequences of this sample code for an identical CDR3. The rearrangement joins TRBV30 to TRBJ1-2, with a possible D match to TRBD1 (6 bases). The V and J ends lost 1 base and 8 bases respectively, with 11 bases between them. From germline, CDR1 is GTSNPN and CDR2 SVGIG (reference sequence). The CDR3 contains 12 residues. CDR3 bases: TGTGCCTGGAGTGGGCAGGGGTACGGCTACACCTTC. As protein: CAWSGQGYGYTF. The full variable domain, with the rest looked up from reference TRBV30 and TRBJ1-2, is SQTIHQWPATLVQPVGSPLSLECTVEGTSNPNLYWYRQAAGRGLQLLFYSVGIGQISSEVPQNLSASRPQDRQFILSSKKLLLSDSGFYLCAWSGQGYGYTFGSGTRLTVV.

J is TRBJ2-1 and V is TRBV11-2; 12 bases agree with TRBD2. This CDR3 has 16 amino acids. Germline CDR1 and CDR2: SGHAT and FQNNGV. The ends lost 5 bases at V and 7 bases at J; junction bases unmatched: 9. The CDR3 is CASSQDVLAGGNEQFF. CDR3 DNA: TGTGCCAGCAGCCAAGATGTACTAGCGGGAGGAAATGAGCAGTTCTTC.

This clone appeared a few times. The chain carries TRBV29-1 and TRBJ2-1; 8 bases map to TRBD2. The CDR3 sequence is 15 residues long. Germline-derived CDR1 and CDR2 are SQVTM and ANQGSEA. The trim removed 5 bases at V and 4 bases at J, leaving 10 bases unmatched. The CDR3 nucleotides read TGCAGCGTTCGGACTAGCAGTAGATCTTACAATGAGCAGTTCTTC. This encodes CSVRTSSRSYNEQFF.

The chain employs TRBV6-5 and TRBJ2-1, with 8 bases lining up with TRBD2. V was pared by 2 bases and J by 5 bases, with 2 bases of the junction left unmatched. The CDR3 covers 14 residues. Germline CDR1 and CDR2: MNHEY and SVGAGI. CDR3 DNA sequence: TGTGCCAGCAGTTACAAACTAGCGGACAATGAGCAGTTCTTC. Amino acid sequence: CASSYKLADNEQFF.

CDR3 amino acids: CASNPTGGYEQYF. CDR3 coding DNA: TGCGCCAGCAACCCGACCGGGGGGTACGAGCAGTACTTC. This chain uses TRBV5-1 with TRBJ2-7, with 7 bases matching TRBD2. The germline V gene encodes CDR1 SGHRS and CDR2 YFSETQ. The CDR3 covers 13 residues. The V segment lost 6 bases and the J segment 4 bases; nucleotides outside the gene matches: 7.

This chain joins TRBV30 and TRBJ2-2; 8 nucleotides match TRBD1. V gave up 2 bases and J gave up 2 bases; unmatched junction bases: 4. Germline V gene lookup returns CDR1 GTSNPN and CDR2 SVGIG (reference sequence). The CDR3 spans 15 residues. The CDR3 region is CAWSRTGRNTGELFF. In DNA form, the CDR3 reads TGTGCCTGGAGTCGGACAGGGCGAAACACCGGGGAGCTGTTTTTT.

CDR3 sequence (DNA): TGCGCCAGCAGCGCGGGACTCCTTTCCTACAATGAGCAGTTCTTC. Amino acid sequence: CASSAGLLSYNEQFF. The V gene is TRBV5-1, the J gene TRBJ2-1; a weak D match, TRBD2 (6 bases). CDR1 is SGHRS, CDR2 YFSETQ, per germline. V lost 4 bases to trimming and J lost 1 base, with 12 bases between them. The CDR3 totals 15 residues.

This clone showed up just a few times. This chain joins TRBV19 and TRBJ1-5, with D uncertain. CDR3 length equals 18 residues. Germline V gene sequence: CDR1 LNHDA, CDR2 SQIVND (reference sequence). Trimming removed 6 bases at V and 2 bases at J, with 23 bases between. The CDR3 DNA reads TGTGCCAGTAGCACTACAAGCGGGAGGGCAATGGGCAATCAGCCCCAGCATTTT. Translating gives CASSTTSGRAMGNQPQHF.

The chain links TRBV15 to TRBJ2-1, with 8 nucleotides matching TRBD2. The V segment lost 5 bases and the J segment 0 bases; nucleotides outside the gene matches: 3. The CDR3 loop spans 15 amino acids. Germline lookup yields CDR1 LNHNV and CDR2 YYDKDF (reference sequence). The DNA for the CDR3 is TGTGCCACCAGCCTGAGCGGGAGCTCCTACAATGAGCAGTTCTTC. Translating it yields CATSLSGSSYNEQFF.

This clone was seen a few times. This chain links TRBV30 with TRBJ2-5; TRBD1 matches 7 bases. There are 15 residues in the CDR3. The germline V gene encodes CDR1 GTSNPN and CDR2 SVGIG (reference sequence). Trimming at V came to 4 bases and at J to 9 bases, leaving 17 bases not matched to a gene. This CDR3 reads CAWIPGTADRKAQYF. The CDR3 DNA reads as TGTGCCTGGATCCCGGGGACAGCCGATCGAAAGGCCCAGTACTTC.

This clone has a single count. The J gene is TRBJ2-7, the V gene TRBV30; 7 nucleotides agree with TRBD2. Germline CDR1 reads GTSNPN; CDR2 reads SVGIG (reference sequence). There are 14 residues in the CDR3. After removal of 3 bases from V and 2 bases from J, the junction contained 7 bases not matched to a gene. The CDR3 spells CAWRALGTTYEQYF. The CDR3 region has the DNA TGTGCCTGGAGGGCACTTGGGACTACCTACGAGCAGTACTTC. Drawing the rest from reference TRBV30 and TRBJ2-7, the complete variable domain is SQTIHQWPATLVQPVGSPLSLECTVEGTSNPNLYWYRQAAGRGLQLLFYSVGIGQISSEVPQNLSASRPQDRQFILSSKKLLLSDSGFYLCAWRALGTTYEQYFGPGTRLTVT.

The V gene is TRBV7-6, the J gene TRBJ1-1; D remains unclear. From germline, CDR1 is SGHVS and CDR2 FNYEAQ. CDR3 size: 13 residues. The V end was cut by 2 bases, the J end by 1 base, with 5 bases between. The CDR3 spells CASSLYGNTEAFF. CDR3 coding DNA: TGTGCCAGCAGCTTATACGGGAACACTGAAGCTTTCTTT. The full variable domain, rest sourced from reference TRBV7-6 and TRBJ1-1, is GAGVSQSPRYKVTKRGQDVALRCDPISGHVSLYWYRQALGQGPEFLTYFNYEAQQDKSGLPNDRFSAERPEGSISTLTIQRTEQRDSAMYRCASSLYGNTEAFFGQGTRLTVV.

The chain carries TRBV29-1 and TRBJ1-2; 8 nucleotides agree with TRBD1. The CDR3 covers 11 residues. Per the germline V gene, CDR1 is SQVTM and CDR2 is ANQGSEA. The V and J ends lost 4 bases and 8 bases, in that order; junction bases with no gene match: 3. The CDR3 reads CSVASGGGYTF. The DNA of the CDR3 is TGCAGCGTTGCCTCAGGGGGCGGCTACACCTTC.

This clone appeared a few times. The V and J genes are TRBV5-6 and TRBJ2-3; no reliable D call. The V and J ends lost 4 bases and 6 bases respectively, with 15 bases between them. This CDR3 contains 14 residues. Germline V lookup: CDR1 SGHDT, CDR2 YYEEEE. CDR3 loop: CASSPEGPRDTQYF. CDR3 DNA sequence: TGTGCCAGCAGCCCAGAAGGGCCAAGGGATACGCAGTATTTT.

The chain has TRBV4-2 and TRBJ2-7; 10 bases map to TRBD2. From germline, CDR1 is LGHNA and CDR2 YNFKEQ. This CDR3 is built from 16 residues. J was trimmed by 3 bases and V by 0 bases; bases with no gene match: 5. The CDR3 coding sequence is TGTGCCAGCAGCCAAGATTGGCTAGCGGGAGACTACGAGCAGTACTTC. It codes for CASSQDWLAGDYEQYF.

This chain connects TRBV18 to TRBJ2-1; possible D gene TRBD2, 5 bases. The CDR3 loop spans 14 amino acids. V lost 3 bases, J lost 5 bases, and 11 bases lay in between. Germline CDR1 is KGHSH and CDR2 is LQKENI. CDR3 residues: CASSPLSGDNEQFF. CDR3 DNA: TGTGCCAGCTCACCTTTAAGCGGTGACAATGAGCAGTTCTTC.